A selection of T cell receptor beta chains follows, all from one sample in a study of blood T cell repertoires in COVID-19. Only in-frame clones appear in the TCRdb table, and some are missing; sequencing was by immunoSEQ multiplex PCR. The profile shows about 62,000 clones, approximately 79% of them singletons. The sample consisted of peripheral blood. The source of these receptors is a woman aged 80 or over with active or convalescent COVID-19. CDR3s include the opening cysteine and the closing phenylalanine or tryptophan.

J gene: TRBJ1-1
V gene: TRBV10-3
CDR3 protein: CAITNPGQGADTEAFF

J gene: TRBJ1-4
V gene: TRBV6-5
CDR3 protein: CASSLRQGGEKLFF

J gene: TRBJ1-5
V gene: TRBV7-2
CDR3 protein: CASSPSWDSQPQHF

J gene: TRBJ1-1
V gene: TRBV19
CDR3 protein: CASSPRVDTEAFF

J gene: TRBJ1-5
V gene: TRBV30
CDR3 protein: CAWSVQTGTQPQHF

J gene: TRBJ2-7
V gene: TRBV6-4
CDR3 protein: CASTGPQVQGGAYEQYF

J gene: TRBJ2-3
V gene: TRBV7-8
CDR3 protein: CASSPRGTYLSTQYF

J gene: TRBJ2-1
V gene: TRBV4-1
CDR3 protein: CASSQAGSGGRSSYNEQFF

J gene: TRBJ2-1
V gene: TRBV29-1
CDR3 protein: CSVYISGEYNEQFF

J gene: TRBJ2-2
V gene: TRBV19
CDR3 protein: CASTQGTGEAGELFF

J gene: TRBJ1-2
V gene: TRBV7-9
CDR3 protein: CASSLATGTRAIANYGYTF

J gene: TRBJ2-5
V gene: TRBV7-2
CDR3 protein: CASSSLPGSGVTQYF

J gene: TRBJ2-1
V gene: TRBV9
CDR3 protein: CASSARGAGDHNEQFF